The TCR beta chain described here comes from a study of cytomegalovirus exposure and HLA in healthy donors. Study-wide context: Earlier findings included over 90 million unique TCR beta sequences obtained from 180 million or so T cells. General observations from the study: Diagnosis of cytomegalovirus status made by the classifier reportedly showed high specificity and sensitivity. Previous analysis showed most TCR beta V segments were productive about 87% or about 30% of the time. A later analysis showed HLA-associated TCR beta chains outstripping equally common others in clonal expansion.

V lost 1 base and J 7 bases, leaving 14 bases between the germline ends. Germline V gene sequence: CDR1 SGHNT, CDR2 YYREEE (reference sequence). This CDR3 comprises 15 residues. About this clone itself: Its target is unknown.

The PCR ran on 60 Vbeta and 13 Jbeta primers. Repertoires were generated with immunoSEQ multiplex PCR, while TCRdb's copy carries only in-frame clones and drops some. Among approximately 110,000 clones, around 78% were seen once, and the ten largest hold around 3.9%. The sequencing sample was made of PBMCs. The rearrangement uses TRBV5-4 and TRBJ2-2; D is possibly TRBD2 (6 bases). This sequence originates from a man in his forties or fifties in good health and CMV-seronegative. The CDR3 DNA is TGTGCCAGCAGCTTGATTTCGGGGGTCGGCGGGGAGCTGTTTTTT. It translates to CASSLISGVGGELFF. The full variable domain, with the rest looked up from reference TRBV5-4 and TRBJ2-2, is ETGVTQSPTHLIKTRGQQVTLRCSSQSGHNTVSWYQQALGQGPQFIFQYYREEENGRGNFPPRFSGLQFPNYSSELNVNALELDDSALYLCASSLISGVGGELFFGEGSRLTVL.